This T cell receptor beta chain stems from a study of T cell repertoires in cytomegalovirus infection. TCRdb re-derived calls from the reads in MiXCR, one entry per CDR3 protein. The sample lists about 830,000 distinct CDR3 sequences, about 30% seen once, with roughly 12% in the top ten. On this clonotype itself: Its antigen is still unknown.

The germline gives CDR1 SGHVT, CDR2 SQSDAQ. The CDR3 has 14 amino acids. V lost 5 bases to trimming and J lost 5 bases, with 13 bases between them. This receptor was taken from a human donor in good health (CMV status not recorded). Some clones in this sample may be carry-over from other donors' samples. The chain carries TRBV7-4 and TRBJ2-1, with D unclear. This specimen consisted of cultured CD8+ T cells from PBMCs, obtained from culture after CMV antigen stimulation. The CDR3 loop is CASSRNTVHNEQFF. The CDR3 DNA is TGTGCCAGCAGCCGGAACACAGTGCACAATGAGCAGTTCTTC.